Listed here are 21 T cell receptor beta chains from one sample, sequenced in a study of blood T cell repertoires in COVID-19. Sequencing was performed with immunoSEQ multiplex PCR; in TCRdb, only in-frame clones are kept and a portion is missing. The profile shows tens of thousands of clones, around 73% of them singletons. Specimen: peripheral blood. The receptors come from a woman in her sixties with acute or convalescent COVID-19.

J is TRBJ1-1 and V is TRBV20-1, with a weak D call TRBD1 (5 bases). Germline assignment: CDR1 DFQATT and CDR2 SNEGSKA (reference sequence). The CDR3 totals 11 residues. The ends were cut back, 4 bases at V and 11 bases at J, with 14 bases in the middle. CDR3 DNA: TGCAGTGCTAAATCGTCAGGGTTGGCTTTCTTT. It specifies CSAKSSGLAFF.

This chain links TRBV5-1 with TRBJ2-3, with 11 bases lining up with TRBD2. The V gene end was trimmed by 4 bases and the J gene end by 6 bases; junction bases not matched to a gene: 13. Germline loops: CDR1 SGHRS, CDR2 YFSETQ. CDR3 length: 17 amino acids. Here the CDR3 DNA reads TGCGCCAGCAGCACGGGTTTTAGCGGGGGGGCCGAGGATACGCAGTATTTT. Residues: CASSTGFSGGAEDTQYF.

This rearrangement joins TRBV7-9 to TRBJ1-1; D call uncertain. The germline V gene encodes CDR1 SEHNR and CDR2 FQNEAQ (reference sequence). V lost 6 bases and J 1 base, leaving 12 bases between the germline ends. The CDR3 runs 14 residues. In DNA form, the CDR3 reads TGTGCCAGCAGTCATGAGGGAGGGAACACTGAAGCTTTCTTT. Translating gives CASSHEGGNTEAFF.

The rearrangement joins TRBV5-4 to TRBJ1-1; a possible D gene is TRBD1 (5 bases). There are 14 residues in the CDR3. CDR1 is SGHNT and CDR2 is YYREEE in the germline V gene (reference sequence). The ends were cut back, 2 bases at V and 1 base at J, with 9 bases in the middle. CDR3 amino acids: CASSFFDRNTEAFF. CDR3 DNA: TGTGCCAGCAGCTTTTTCGACAGGAACACTGAAGCTTTCTTT.

The chain links TRBV27 to TRBJ2-1; 13 nucleotides line up with TRBD2. Trimming took 5 bases from V and 2 from J; bases not matched to a gene: 3. Germline V gene lookup returns CDR1 MNHEY and CDR2 SMNVEV (reference sequence). This CDR3 has 16 amino acids. The CDR3 DNA follows: TGTGCCAGCAGTCCCACTAGCGGGGGGGCCTACAATGAGCAGTTCTTC. Its protein product is CASSPTSGGAYNEQFF.

The genes are TRBV5-1 and TRBJ2-7, with D tentatively TRBD2 (5 bases). In germline, CDR1 is SGHRS, CDR2 YFSETQ. CDR3 length equals 13 residues. V lost 4 bases and J lost 6, with 14 bases in between. DNA for the CDR3: TGCGCCAGCAGCCCCTCGGGGTCGGGCGAGCAGTACTTC. Protein product: CASSPSGSGEQYF.

The rearrangement joins TRBV7-8 to TRBJ2-5, with a possible D match to TRBD2 (6 bases). Germline V CDR1 and CDR2: SGHVS, FQNEAQ. Trimming shortened V by 5 bases and J by 5 bases, and 12 bases separated the two germline ends. CDR3 length: 13 residues. The CDR3 loop reads CASSRRRGETQYF. CDR3 nucleotide sequence: TGTGCCAGCAGCCGACGCCGGGGGGAGACCCAGTACTTC.

This clone was detected only once. The J gene is TRBJ2-3, the V gene TRBV5-1; D may be TRBD2 (5 bases). The length of the CDR3 is 16 residues. Trimming cost V 0 bases and J 3 bases, with 14 bases left between them. Germline lookup yields CDR1 SGHRS and CDR2 YFSETQ. CDR3 loop: CASSLALAWNTDTQYF. The CDR3 DNA reads TGCGCCAGCAGCTTGGCCCTAGCATGGAATACAGATACGCAGTATTTT.

The rearrangement joins TRBV7-2 to TRBJ1-4; 10 nucleotides match TRBD1. J gave up 6 bases and V 5 bases, and 3 bases lay outside the gene matches. This CDR3 comprises 14 residues. Per the germline V gene, CDR1 is SGHTA and CDR2 is FQGNSA. The chain's CDR3 is CASSRDRGDEKLFF. The CDR3 DNA is TGTGCCAGCAGCAGGGACAGGGGAGATGAAAAACTGTTTTTT.

The genes are TRBV7-7 and TRBJ2-1; TRBD2 is a possible D gene (6 bases). CDR3 size: 13 residues. V was cut by 5 bases and J by 8 bases, with 13 bases left in between. Germline-derived CDR1 and CDR2 are SSHAT and FNYEAQ (reference sequence). In DNA, the CDR3 is TGTGCCAGCAGCCGGGACTTGCTCGATGAGCAGTTCTTC. Protein sequence: CASSRDLLDEQFF.

The rearrangement uses TRBV19 and TRBJ2-7; 7 bases match TRBD1. J gave up 2 bases and V 3 bases, and 1 base lay outside the gene matches. The CDR3 runs to 13 residues. Looked up from germline, CDR1 is LNHDA and CDR2 is SQIVND (reference sequence). The CDR3 reads CASSMTGPYEQYF. The CDR3 DNA sequence: TGTGCCAGTAGTATGACAGGGCCCTACGAGCAGTACTTC. The variable domain in full, with the rest retrieved from reference TRBV19 and TRBJ2-7, is DGGITQSPKYLFRKEGQNVTLSCEQNLNHDAMYWYRQDPGQGLRLIYYSQIVNDFQKGDIAEGYSVSREKKESFPLTVTSAQKNPTAFYLCASSMTGPYEQYFGPGTRLTVT.

This rearrangement joins TRBV5-6 to TRBJ2-7; D uncertain. The CDR3 has 14 amino acids. The V and J ends lost 0 bases and 3 bases respectively, with 10 bases between them. The germline CDR1 and CDR2 sequences are SGHDT and YYEEEE. Written as DNA, the CDR3 is TGTGCCAGCAGCTTGGCGGTGTCCCTCTACGAGCAGTACTTC. This translates into CASSLAVSLYEQYF.

The genes are TRBV7-9 and TRBJ1-3, with D unresolved. This CDR3 is built from 15 residues. V was cut by 3 bases and J by 0 bases, with 9 bases left in between. The germline CDR1 and CDR2 sequences are SEHNR and FQNEAQ (reference sequence). CDR3 in amino acids: CASSFLTGSGNTIYF. Here the CDR3 DNA reads TGTGCCAGCAGCTTCCTCACGGGCTCTGGAAACACCATATATTTT.

The genes are TRBV5-4 and TRBJ1-5, with 7 positions matching TRBD1. This CDR3 is built from 15 residues. The germline V gene has CDR1 SGHNT and CDR2 YYREEE (reference sequence). V shed 4 bases and J 4 bases; nucleotides not matched to a gene: 8. The CDR3 region is CASSVQGIGNQPQHF. CDR3 coding DNA: TGTGCCAGCAGCGTACAGGGGATCGGGAATCAGCCCCAGCATTTT.

The V and J genes are TRBV19 and TRBJ1-5; perhaps TRBD1 as D (6 bases). Trimming stripped 5 bases from V and 3 bases from J, with 8 bases between. The CDR3 has 13 residues. CDR1 is LNHDA and CDR2 is SQIVND in the germline V gene (reference sequence). In nucleotides, the CDR3 is TGTGCCAGTAGTCAGGGGCTCAATCAGCCCCAGCATTTT. Translating gives CASSQGLNQPQHF.

On this clone itself: The same CDR3 can be traced to other DNA sequences in this sample. The CDR3 DNA sequence: TGCGCCAGCAGCTTGACAGGGACCAGCTCCTACAATGAGCAGTTCTTC. This encodes CASSLTGTSSYNEQFF. V usage is TRBV5-1 and J usage is TRBJ2-1; a weak D match, TRBD1 (6 bases). Germline CDR1 SGHRS, CDR2 YFSETQ. The CDR3 covers 16 residues. The ends were cut back, 1 base at V and 0 bases at J, with 11 bases in the middle.

This clone appeared a few times. The chain links TRBV5-1 to TRBJ1-1; possibly TRBD1 for D (5 bases). Germline assignment: CDR1 SGHRS and CDR2 YFSETQ. Trimming left V 0 bases short and J 4 bases short, with 16 bases between. The CDR3 is made up of 16 amino acids. This CDR3 reads CASSLGGGGKTTEAFF. CDR3 nucleotides: TGCGCCAGCAGCTTGGGCGGGGGAGGTAAGACCACTGAAGCTTTCTTT.

The chain recombines TRBV18 with TRBJ1-1; TRBD1 matches 8 bases. With 4 bases clipped from V and 8 bases from J, the junction kept 6 bases outside the gene matches. Per the germline V gene, CDR1 is KGHSH and CDR2 is LQKENI. The CDR3 covers 13 residues. The CDR3 region is CASSQDRATEAFF. CDR3 in DNA: TGTGCCAGCTCACAGGACAGGGCTACGGAAGCTTTCTTT.

The sample holds one count of this clone. The rearrangement joins TRBV7-9 to TRBJ1-2, with 8 bases aligning to TRBD1. The length of the CDR3 is 14 residues. Germline V lookup: CDR1 SEHNR, CDR2 FQNEAQ (reference sequence). V trimming: 4 bases; J trimming: 5 bases; junction bases outside the gene matches: 6. The CDR3 spells CASSSGGTTYGYTF. DNA of the CDR3: TGTGCCAGCAGCTCAGGGGGCACCACTTATGGCTACACCTTC.

This clone came up once. V and J are TRBV10-2 and TRBJ2-2; 10 bases align to TRBD2. The CDR3 is 17 residues long. Losses at the gene ends were 2 bases for V and 4 bases for J; bases not matched to a gene: 7. Germline CDR1 WSHSY, CDR2 SAAADI. The CDR3, as DNA: TGCGCCAGCAGTGAGCCTAGCGGGGGTCTCGGCACCGGGGAGCTGTTTTTT. Translating gives CASSEPSGGLGTGELFF.

The rearrangement links TRBV24-1 to TRBJ1-4; D is undetermined. Trimming shortened V by 3 bases and J by 7 bases, and 11 bases separated the two germline ends. The CDR3 contains 14 residues. CDR1 and CDR2 from the germline V gene are KGHDR and SFDVKD. CDR3: CATSDRAAGEKLFF. CDR3 DNA sequence: TGTGCCACCAGTGATCGGGCCGCGGGTGAAAAACTGTTTTTT.